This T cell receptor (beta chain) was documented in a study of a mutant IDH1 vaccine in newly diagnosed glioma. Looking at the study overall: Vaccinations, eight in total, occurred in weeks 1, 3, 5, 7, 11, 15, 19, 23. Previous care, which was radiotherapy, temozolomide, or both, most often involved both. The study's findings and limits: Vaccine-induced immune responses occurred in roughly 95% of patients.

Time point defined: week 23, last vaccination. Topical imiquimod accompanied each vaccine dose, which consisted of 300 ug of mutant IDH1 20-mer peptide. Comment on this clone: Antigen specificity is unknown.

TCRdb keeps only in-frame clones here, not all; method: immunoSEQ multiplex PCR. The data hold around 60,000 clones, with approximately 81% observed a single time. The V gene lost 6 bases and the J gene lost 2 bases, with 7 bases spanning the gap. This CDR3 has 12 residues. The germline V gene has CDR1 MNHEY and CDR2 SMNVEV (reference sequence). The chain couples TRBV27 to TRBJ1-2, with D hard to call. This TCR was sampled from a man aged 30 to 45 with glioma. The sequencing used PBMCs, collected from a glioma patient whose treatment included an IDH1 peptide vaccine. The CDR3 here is CASRDVNYGYTF. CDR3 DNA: TGTGCCAGCAGAGACGTAAACTATGGCTACACCTTC.